This record looks at one T cell receptor (beta chain) sequence and its context. This clone was found once. The specificity of this receptor is unknown. No base-level quality is on record; no much larger clone is a single base apart. This sample stems from a study of shared clonotypes between healthy human individuals (dated by TCRdb to the early 2020s). Background for the entire study: The cohort included a few men and two women between 18 and 49 years of age. For each donor, CD4 naive and CD4 memory were each given three plates, CD8 naive was given two plates, and CD8 memory was given one plate. The study deeply sequenced blood TCR repertoires of about five healthy adults to estimate repertoire size and the extent of clonotype sharing between individuals. To increase sequencing depth and limit assay-specific biases, TCR repertoire library preparation and sequencing were carried out by different laboratories using diverse techniques. Between about 0.94 and 8.9 billion PBMCs per donor were obtained by leukapheresis.

Spanning cysteine to phenylalanine, the CDR3 consists of 16 amino acids. The entry retains the CDR3 DNA only, 48 bases that are in frame from base 1. The CDR1 and CDR2 encoded by the germline V gene are SGHRS and YFSETQ. The trim is 5 bases for V and 0 bases for J, with a gap of 16 bases between the germline ends. Using the deep immunoSEQ assay, multiplex PCR amplified TCR CDR3 regions from genomic DNA. Extracted genomic DNA from each cell subset was distributed evenly across all wells of several immunoSEQ 96-well plates, and each plate was treated as a replicate. For sorted subsets, each replicate PCR was loaded with around 220 ng genomic DNA, equivalent to 30,000 to 35,000 T cell genomes. The purified libraries were quantified using a Qubit 3.0 fluorometer, sized with a Bioanalyzer 2100, and then quantified again using the KAPA Library Quantification kit. Every immunoSEQ 96-well plate was sequenced on a dedicated single-read 150-cycle Illumina NextSeq 550 flow cell. Per the original workflow: Because the immunoSEQ output included only junctional sequences and no quality scores, the filtering could not be the same as the filtering used for full-length reads. Sequences were annotated with PyIR, a Python wrapper for IgBLAST v1.9, using IMGT germline references to assign V/J genes and CDR3. Reads with weak V/J assignments (E-value above 1e-6), missing CDR3, stop codons, out-of-frame junctions, or ambiguous translated residues were removed. V3J clonotypes were defined as sequences sharing an identical inferred V gene, J gene, and CDR3 amino acid sequence. The percentage overlap between two repertoires was calculated by dividing the number of shared unique clonotypes by the size of the smaller repertoire. Repertoire richness was assessed with RTK rarefaction, the Chao1 estimator, and Recon v2.1 estimates of unobserved clonotypes. For all TCRbeta clonotypes obtained by the gDNA method from several donors, generation probabilities were computed with OLGA. Not all clones reach the TCRdb copy of this immuneACCESS table, which keeps in-frame sequences only. Checked studies attribute under half of the gap to unresolved V genes and leave the rest unexplained. The D gene and trimming were derived from the DNA, and the V and J assignments and clone size from that table. The sample table holds about 2.3 million clones, of which less than 95% were seen once. 0.37% of the sample belongs to the ten largest clones.

On the study overall, not on this receptor specifically: Compared with non-shared clonotypes, clonotypes shared by all four sorted-subset donors had higher generation probabilities. Because the study included a small number of donors, the genetic and exposure-history diversity represented was limited. Pairwise subsampling led to the expectation that sequencing depth would affect the degree of clonotype sharing among donors. Sampling was limited to blood, and TCR repertoires in tissue likely differ from TCR repertoires in blood. Incomplete sequencing was indicated by rarefaction of sorted-subset datasets, despite the large sequencing depth. Sharing across a handful of donors was observed for approximately 5% of naive CD4, less than 4% of naive CD8, 2.3% of memory CD4, and around 0.44% of memory CD8 clonotypes. Naive subsets generally had larger estimated clonotype richness than memory subsets did.

The donors were healthy, HIV-negative adults who had no recently reported acute infections or vaccinations. Every donor was a Caucasian adult living in Nashville, Tennessee, USA. CD4+ T cells were enriched by magnetic negative selection; naive cells were then positively selected on CD45RA, and the negative fraction formed the memory subset. After blood collection by leukapheresis, PBMCs were isolated using Ficoll-Histopaque density gradient centrifugation and then cryopreserved in the vapor phase of liquid nitrogen. Purity and quantity of every magnetically sorted T cell population were checked by analytical flow cytometry. Each sorted fraction had its genomic DNA isolated and then quantified by UV absorbance on a Nanodrop 2000c.

The chain was built from TRBV5-1 and TRBJ2-3; the D gene is possibly TRBD1 or TRBD2, each agreeing over 5 bases. The clonotype comes from a man in his late teens or twenties in good health. Some clones in this sample may be carry-over from other donors' samples. Specimen: naive CD4+ T cells from PBMCs. Taken with the paper, the label for cell subset or site translates to: CD45RA+ positively selected. The nucleotide sequence reads TGCGCCAGCAGAAAAACGGGGCAAACTAGCACAGATACGCAGTATTTT. The translation is CASRKTGQTSTDTQYF.